These 17 T cell receptor beta chains came from one sample sequenced in a study of cytomegalovirus exposure and HLA in healthy donors listed by TCRdb under 2017. Receptors were amplified or captured by the immunoSEQ multiplex PCR assay. As stored in TCRdb, this immuneACCESS dataset retains in-frame rearrangements with V and J assigned. A fraction of the clones does not appear; measured against another copy, unresolved V genes explain less than half of the discrepancy, and the remainder lacks a known reason. Counted in this sample were tens of thousands of clones; about 91% of them appeared once. Over 1.1% of the sample is held by the ten biggest clonotypes. The sequencing input was PBMCs. The receptor set was obtained from a man younger than 35 in good health and CMV-seronegative.

The V gene is TRBV18, the J gene TRBJ2-1; possibly TRBD2 for D (5 bases). The CDR3 has 16 residues. Looked up from germline, CDR1 is KGHSH and CDR2 is LQKENI. Trimming took 6 bases from V and 6 from J, leaving 21 bases between them. The CDR3 is CASSSATGIGSNEQFF. For the CDR3, the DNA is TGTGCCAGCTCCTCGGCGACGGGGATAGGGTCCAATGAGCAGTTCTTC.

The chain combines TRBV6-5 with TRBJ1-2, with 8 positions matching TRBD1. Germline-derived CDR1 and CDR2 are MNHEY and SVGAGI. V gave up 5 bases and J gave up 5 bases; unmatched junction bases: 7. The CDR3 is made up of 14 amino acids. The DNA for the CDR3 is TGTGCCAGCAGTCGGGACAGGAGTTTTTATGGCTACACCTTC. Translated, it gives CASSRDRSFYGYTF.

This chain connects TRBV6-6 to TRBJ2-1, with D unclear. Trimming took 3 bases from V and 4 from J, leaving 4 bases between them. The CDR3 is 12 residues long. Germline-derived CDR1 and CDR2 are MNHNY and SVGAGI (reference sequence). In DNA, the CDR3 is TGTGCCAGCAGTTATCCGTACAATGAGCAGTTCTTC. Translation gives CASSYPYNEQFF.

The rearrangement uses TRBV5-1 and TRBJ2-1; 8 bases line up with TRBD1. The CDR3 runs 18 residues. CDR1 and CDR2 from the germline V gene are SGHRS and YFSETQ. V was pared by 0 bases and J by 0 bases, with 8 bases of the junction left unmatched. The CDR3 nucleotides read TGCGCCAGCAGCTTGGAGGACAGGGTATCCAGCTCCTACAATGAGCAGTTCTTC. Protein sequence: CASSLEDRVSSSYNEQFF.

V is TRBV7-9 and J is TRBJ1-5, with D possibly being TRBD1 (5 bases). Germline CDR1 and CDR2: SEHNR and FQNEAQ (reference sequence). The CDR3 spans 12 residues. Trimming removed 5 bases at V and 15 bases at J, with 17 bases between. CDR3 bases: TGTGCCAGCAGCCCGCTGGGGGGACTGGTGCATTTT. As protein: CASSPLGGLVHF.

The V call is TRBV6-5, the J call TRBJ1-1; 8 nucleotides match TRBD1. In germline, CDR1 is MNHEY, CDR2 SVGAGI. With 0 bases clipped from V and 5 bases from J, the junction kept 5 bases outside the gene matches. The CDR3 consists of 15 residues. This chain's CDR3 is CASSYSKQGDTEAFF. CDR3 DNA: TGTGCCAGCAGTTACTCGAAACAGGGGGATACTGAAGCTTTCTTT.

This sequence joins TRBV11-1 and TRBJ2-7; D gene unclear. CDR1 SGHAT and CDR2 FQDESV come from the germline V gene (reference sequence). This CDR3 has 13 residues. With 3 bases removed from V and 2 bases from J, the gap between germline ends came to 8 bases. The CDR3 DNA reads TGTGCCAGCAGCTTGGGCAGGCCCTACGAGCAGTACTTC. It encodes CASSLGRPYEQYF.

The CDR3 nucleotides are TGCGCCAGCAGGCCCGACAGGAATCGCAGTTACGAGCAGTACTTC. As protein: CASRPDRNRSYEQYF. The chain joins TRBV5-1 to TRBJ2-7; D perhaps matches TRBD1 (6 bases). The V gene lost 5 bases and the J gene lost 4 bases, with 19 bases spanning the gap. The CDR3 has 15 residues. CDR1 SGHRS and CDR2 YFSETQ come from the germline V gene.

This rearrangement joins TRBV27 to TRBJ2-7; 7 bases line up with TRBD2. Looked up from germline, CDR1 is MNHEY and CDR2 is SMNVEV (reference sequence). J was trimmed by 6 bases and V by 3 bases; bases with no gene match: 8. The CDR3 runs to 14 residues. The CDR3 loop reads CASSFGRESLEQYF. The CDR3 bases are TGTGCCAGCAGTTTCGGGCGGGAGAGCCTCGAGCAGTACTTC.

A few counts support this clone. The chain joins TRBV5-1 to TRBJ2-7; D may be TRBD2 (6 bases). This CDR3 has 15 residues. Germline CDR1 and CDR2: SGHRS and YFSETQ. V lost 1 base, J lost 4 bases, and 15 bases lay in between. CDR3 sequence reads: CASSLIAGTQYEQYF. The CDR3 nucleotides are TGCGCCAGCAGCTTGATTGCCGGGACTCAATACGAGCAGTACTTC.

The chain carries TRBV6-1 and TRBJ1-5; D call uncertain. Germline loops: CDR1 MNHNS, CDR2 SASEGT. The CDR3 sequence is 14 residues long. The V and J ends lost 3 bases and 7 bases respectively, with 13 bases between them. The CDR3 reads CASSDLDSGQPQHF. In DNA, the CDR3 is TGTGCCAGCAGTGATCTGGATTCCGGGCAGCCCCAGCATTTT.

This chain connects TRBV7-9 to TRBJ1-2; 7 positions agree with TRBD1. Looked up from germline, CDR1 is SEHNR and CDR2 is FQNEAQ (reference sequence). Trimming cost V 1 base and J 0 bases; bases outside gene matches: 2. The CDR3 sequence is 15 residues long. The CDR3 nucleotides read TGTGCCAGCAGCTTAGGGGACAGACCTAACTATGGCTACACCTTC. Amino acid sequence: CASSLGDRPNYGYTF.

The chain links TRBV4-2 to TRBJ2-1; 9 positions agree with TRBD2. The CDR3 is 16 residues long. The V gene end was trimmed by 1 base and the J gene end by 4 bases; junction bases not matched to a gene: 5. Germline CDR1 LGHNA, CDR2 YNFKEQ. The chain's CDR3 is CASSQGSSGKYNEQFF. The CDR3 coding sequence is TGTGCCAGCAGCCAAGGCTCTAGCGGGAAATACAATGAGCAGTTCTTC.

This sequence joins TRBV25-1 and TRBJ1-1; 7 bases agree with TRBD1. The CDR3 has 15 residues. From germline, CDR1 is MGHDK and CDR2 SYGVNS. Trimming took 3 bases from V and 3 from J; bases not matched to a gene: 7. CDR3 bases: TGTGCCAGCAGTGAGGCACGAACAGGGGACACTGAAGCTTTCTTT. This sequence encodes CASSEARTGDTEAFF.

This clone was recorded only once. The rearrangement uses TRBV9 and TRBJ1-3; TRBD1 is a possible D gene (6 bases). The length of the CDR3 is 22 residues. CDR1 is SGDLS, CDR2 YYNGEE, per germline. V was pared by 3 bases and J by 0 bases, with 31 bases between. The CDR3 region has the DNA TGTGCCAGCAGCGCCAACAGGGACCGGGGCCACTGGGAGGGCCCCTCTGGAAACACCATATATTTT. Encoded protein: CASSANRDRGHWEGPSGNTIYF.

The chain is built from TRBV7-9 and TRBJ2-3, with 15 bases fitting TRBD2. Germline-derived CDR1 and CDR2 are SEHNR and FQNEAQ (reference sequence). This CDR3 contains 15 residues. With 5 bases clipped from V and 7 bases from J, the junction kept 4 bases outside the gene matches. For the CDR3, the DNA is TGTGCCAGCAGCACCGGACTAGCGGGAGGGCATACGCAGTATTTT. This codes for CASSTGLAGGHTQYF.

This clone appeared once. V is TRBV6-4 and J is TRBJ2-1; 12 bases map to TRBD2. CDR3 size: 14 residues. The junction had 3 bases not matched to a gene; V was cut back by 4 bases and J by 8 bases. The germline V gene encodes CDR1 MRHNA and CDR2 SNTAGT. The CDR3 DNA is TGTGCCAGCAGTGCGACTAGCGGGAGCGATGAGCAGTTCTTC. Translating it yields CASSATSGSDEQFF.